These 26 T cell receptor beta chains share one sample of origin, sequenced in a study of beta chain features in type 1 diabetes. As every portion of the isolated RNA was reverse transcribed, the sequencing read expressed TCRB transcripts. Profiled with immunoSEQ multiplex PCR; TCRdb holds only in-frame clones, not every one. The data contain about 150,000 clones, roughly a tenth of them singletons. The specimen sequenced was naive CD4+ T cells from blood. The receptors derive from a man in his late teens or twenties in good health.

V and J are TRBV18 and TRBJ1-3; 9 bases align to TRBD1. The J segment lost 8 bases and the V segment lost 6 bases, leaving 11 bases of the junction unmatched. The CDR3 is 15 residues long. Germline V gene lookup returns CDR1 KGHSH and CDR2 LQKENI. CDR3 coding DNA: TGTGCCAGCTCGCTACAGGGGGCGTTTATGGACACCATATATTTT. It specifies CASSLQGAFMDTIYF. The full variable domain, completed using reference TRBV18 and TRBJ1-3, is NAGVMQNPRHLVRRRGQEARLRCSPMKGHSHVYWYRQLPEEGLKFMVYLQKENIIDESGMPKERFSAEFPKEGPSILRIQQVVRGDSAAYFCASSLQGAFMDTIYFGEGSWLTVV.

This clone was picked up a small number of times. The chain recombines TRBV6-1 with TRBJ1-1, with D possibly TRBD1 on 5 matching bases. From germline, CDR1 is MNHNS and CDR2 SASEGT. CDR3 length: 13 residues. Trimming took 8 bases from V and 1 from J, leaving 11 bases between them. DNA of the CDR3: TGTGCCAGCGACAAGACAGAGAACACTGAAGCTTTCTTT. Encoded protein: CASDKTENTEAFF.

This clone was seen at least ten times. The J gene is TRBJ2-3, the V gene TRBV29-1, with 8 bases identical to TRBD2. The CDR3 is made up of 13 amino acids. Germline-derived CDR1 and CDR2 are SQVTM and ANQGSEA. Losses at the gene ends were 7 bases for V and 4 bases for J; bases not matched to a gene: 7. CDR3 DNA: TGCAGCGGGACTAGCTCGTTTGCAGATACGCAGTATTTT. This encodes CSGTSSFADTQYF.

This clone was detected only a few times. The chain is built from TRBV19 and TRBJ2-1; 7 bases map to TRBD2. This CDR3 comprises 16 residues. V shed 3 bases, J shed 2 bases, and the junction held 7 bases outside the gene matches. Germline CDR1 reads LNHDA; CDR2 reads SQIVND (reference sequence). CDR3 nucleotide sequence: TGTGCCAGTAGTATCCGACTAGCCCCCGCCTACAATGAGCAGTTCTTC. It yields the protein CASSIRLAPAYNEQFF.

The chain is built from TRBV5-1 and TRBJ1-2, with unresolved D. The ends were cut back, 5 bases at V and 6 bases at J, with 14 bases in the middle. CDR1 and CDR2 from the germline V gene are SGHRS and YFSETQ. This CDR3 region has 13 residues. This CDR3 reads CASSSGVGDGYTF. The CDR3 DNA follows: TGCGCCAGCAGTTCCGGGGTTGGGGATGGCTACACCTTC.

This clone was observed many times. CDR3 nucleotides: TGTGCCACGACTAGCGGGCGCAGGAACCGAGTGACAGATACGCAGTATTTT. Amino acids: CATTSGRRNRVTDTQYF. The chain carries TRBV10-3 and TRBJ2-3; 10 nucleotides line up with TRBD2. Germline CDR1 ENHRY, CDR2 SYGVKD. V trimming: 10 bases; J trimming: 3 bases; junction bases outside the gene matches: 16. The CDR3 is made up of 17 amino acids.

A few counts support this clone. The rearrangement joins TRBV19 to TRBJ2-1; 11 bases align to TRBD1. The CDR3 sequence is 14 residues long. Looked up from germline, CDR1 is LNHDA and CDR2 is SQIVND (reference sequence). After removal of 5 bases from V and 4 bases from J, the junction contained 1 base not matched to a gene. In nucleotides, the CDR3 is TGTGCCAGTAGTGGGACAGGGGGGTACAATGAGCAGTTCTTC. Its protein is CASSGTGGYNEQFF.

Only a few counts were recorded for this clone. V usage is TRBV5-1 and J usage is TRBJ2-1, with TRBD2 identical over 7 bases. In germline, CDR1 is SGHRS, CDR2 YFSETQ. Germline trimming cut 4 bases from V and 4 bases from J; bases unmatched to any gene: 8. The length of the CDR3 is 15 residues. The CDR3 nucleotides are TGCGCCAGCAGCGAGGCTATGGGGGGGTACAATGAGCAGTTCTTC. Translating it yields CASSEAMGGYNEQFF.

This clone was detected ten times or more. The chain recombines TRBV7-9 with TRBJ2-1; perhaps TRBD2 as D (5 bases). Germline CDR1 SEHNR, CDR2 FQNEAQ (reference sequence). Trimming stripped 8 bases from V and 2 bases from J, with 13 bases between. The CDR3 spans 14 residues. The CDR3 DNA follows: TGTGCCAGCGGAGCGGTCGGTACCTACAATGAGCAGTTCTTC. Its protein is CASGAVGTYNEQFF.

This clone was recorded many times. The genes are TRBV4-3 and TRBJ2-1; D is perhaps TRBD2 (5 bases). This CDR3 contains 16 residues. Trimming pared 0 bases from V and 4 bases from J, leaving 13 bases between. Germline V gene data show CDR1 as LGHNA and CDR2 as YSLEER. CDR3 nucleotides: TGCGCCAGCAGCCAAGATCCTGGGAGAGGGTACAATGAGCAGTTCTTC. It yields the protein CASSQDPGRGYNEQFF.

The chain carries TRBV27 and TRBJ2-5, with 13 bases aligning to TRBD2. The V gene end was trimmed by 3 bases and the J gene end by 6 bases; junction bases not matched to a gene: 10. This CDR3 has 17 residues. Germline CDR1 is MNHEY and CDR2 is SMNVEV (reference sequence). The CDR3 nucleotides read TGTGCCAGCAGTTTGACCGGACTAGCGGGGGATGGAAAGACCCAGTACTTC. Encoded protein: CASSLTGLAGDGKTQYF.

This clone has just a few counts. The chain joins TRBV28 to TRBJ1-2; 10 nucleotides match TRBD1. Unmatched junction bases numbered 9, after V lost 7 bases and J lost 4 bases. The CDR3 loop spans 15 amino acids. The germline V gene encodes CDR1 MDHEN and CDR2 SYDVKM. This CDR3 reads CASKIGTGASYGYTF. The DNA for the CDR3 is TGTGCCAGCAAGATCGGGACAGGGGCGAGCTATGGCTACACCTTC.

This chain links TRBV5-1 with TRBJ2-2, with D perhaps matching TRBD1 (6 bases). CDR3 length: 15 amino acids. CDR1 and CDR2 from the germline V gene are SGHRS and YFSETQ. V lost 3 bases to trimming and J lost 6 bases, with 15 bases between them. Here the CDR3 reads CASSSGGGNPGELFF. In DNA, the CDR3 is TGCGCCAGCAGCTCTGGTGGGGGCAACCCCGGGGAGCTGTTTTTT.

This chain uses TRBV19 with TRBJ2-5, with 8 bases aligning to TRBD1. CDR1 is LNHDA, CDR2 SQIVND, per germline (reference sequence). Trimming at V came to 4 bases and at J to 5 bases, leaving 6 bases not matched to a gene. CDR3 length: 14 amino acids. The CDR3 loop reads CASSRAGGKETQYF. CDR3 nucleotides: TGTGCCAGTAGTAGGGCAGGGGGCAAGGAGACCCAGTACTTC.

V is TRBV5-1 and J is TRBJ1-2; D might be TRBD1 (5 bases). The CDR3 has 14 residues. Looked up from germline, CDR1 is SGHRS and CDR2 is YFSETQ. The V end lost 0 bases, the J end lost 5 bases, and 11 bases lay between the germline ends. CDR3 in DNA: TGCGCCAGCAGCTTGGGGTCAGGGTCGTATGGCTACACCTTC. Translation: CASSLGSGSYGYTF.

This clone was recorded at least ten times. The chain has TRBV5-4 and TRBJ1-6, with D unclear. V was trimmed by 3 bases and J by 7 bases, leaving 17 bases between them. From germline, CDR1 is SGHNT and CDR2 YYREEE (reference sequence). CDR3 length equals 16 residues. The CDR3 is CASSWAIGTGNSPLHF. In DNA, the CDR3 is TGTGCCAGCAGCTGGGCGATAGGAACGGGGAATTCACCCCTCCACTTT.

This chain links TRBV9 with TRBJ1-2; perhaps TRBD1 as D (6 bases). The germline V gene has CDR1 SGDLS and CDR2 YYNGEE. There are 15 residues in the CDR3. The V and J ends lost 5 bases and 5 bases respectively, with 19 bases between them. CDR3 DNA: TGTGCCAGCAGACAGGGTAAAACTACCAAATATGGCTACACCTTC. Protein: CASRQGKTTKYGYTF.

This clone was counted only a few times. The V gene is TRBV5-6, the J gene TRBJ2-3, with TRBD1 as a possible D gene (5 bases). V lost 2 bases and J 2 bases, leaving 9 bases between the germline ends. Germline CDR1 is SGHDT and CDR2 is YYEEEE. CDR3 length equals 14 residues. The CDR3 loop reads CASSLLQDTDTQYF. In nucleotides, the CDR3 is TGTGCCAGCAGCTTACTACAGGACACAGATACGCAGTATTTT.

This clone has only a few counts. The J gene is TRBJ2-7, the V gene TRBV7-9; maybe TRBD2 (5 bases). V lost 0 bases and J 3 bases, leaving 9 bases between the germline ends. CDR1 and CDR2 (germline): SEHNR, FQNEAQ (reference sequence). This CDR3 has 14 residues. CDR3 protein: CASSLAMGVYEQYF. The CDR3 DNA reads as TGTGCCAGCAGCTTAGCGATGGGAGTCTACGAGCAGTACTTC.

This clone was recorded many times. CDR3: CASSLERGEQFF. The CDR3 DNA reads as TGTGCCAGCAGCTTAGAGCGGGGTGAGCAGTTCTTC. The V gene is TRBV7-7, the J gene TRBJ2-1; 7 nucleotides agree with TRBD2. V trimming: 1 base; J trimming: 9 bases; junction bases outside the gene matches: 0. The CDR3 is made up of 12 amino acids. CDR1 and CDR2 from the germline V gene are SSHAT and FNYEAQ (reference sequence).

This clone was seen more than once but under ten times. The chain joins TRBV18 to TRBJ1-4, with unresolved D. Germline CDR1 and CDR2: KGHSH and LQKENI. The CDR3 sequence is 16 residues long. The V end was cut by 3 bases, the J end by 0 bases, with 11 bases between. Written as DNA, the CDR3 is TGTGCCAGCTCACCCCTACCGCAGGCAACTAATGAAAAACTGTTTTTT. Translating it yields CASSPLPQATNEKLFF.

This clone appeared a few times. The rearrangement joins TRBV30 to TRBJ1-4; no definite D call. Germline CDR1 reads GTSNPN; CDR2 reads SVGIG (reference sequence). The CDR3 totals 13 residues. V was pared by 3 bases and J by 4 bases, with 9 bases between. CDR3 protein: CAWSGEDNEKLFF. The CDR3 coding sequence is TGTGCCTGGAGCGGGGAGGATAATGAAAAACTGTTTTTT.

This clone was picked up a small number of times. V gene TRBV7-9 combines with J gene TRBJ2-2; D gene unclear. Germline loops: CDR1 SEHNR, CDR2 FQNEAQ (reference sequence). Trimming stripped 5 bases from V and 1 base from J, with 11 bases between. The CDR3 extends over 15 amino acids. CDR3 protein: CASSLPTVNTGELFF. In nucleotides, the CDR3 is TGTGCCAGCAGCCTACCCACAGTGAACACCGGGGAGCTGTTTTTT.

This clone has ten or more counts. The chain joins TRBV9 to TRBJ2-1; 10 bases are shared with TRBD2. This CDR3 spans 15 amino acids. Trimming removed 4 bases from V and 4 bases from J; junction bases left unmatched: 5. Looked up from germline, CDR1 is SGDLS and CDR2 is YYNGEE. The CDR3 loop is CASSLDSGGYNEQFF. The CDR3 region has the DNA TGTGCCAGCAGCTTAGATAGCGGGGGGTACAATGAGCAGTTCTTC.

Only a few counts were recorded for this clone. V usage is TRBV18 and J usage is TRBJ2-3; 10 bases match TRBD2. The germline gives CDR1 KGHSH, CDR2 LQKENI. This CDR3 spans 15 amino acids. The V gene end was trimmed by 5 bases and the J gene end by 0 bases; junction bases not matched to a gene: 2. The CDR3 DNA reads TGTGCCAGCTCATCACTAGCGGGGAGCACAGATACGCAGTATTTT. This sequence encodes CASSSLAGSTDTQYF.

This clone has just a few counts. The CDR3 here is CASSLARTAGYYEQYF. The CDR3, as DNA: TGCGCCAGCAGCTTGGCTCGGACAGCCGGCTACTACGAGCAGTACTTC. This chain joins TRBV5-1 and TRBJ2-7; TRBD1 is a possible D gene (6 bases). The CDR3 spans 16 residues. Per germline, CDR1 SGHRS and CDR2 YFSETQ. Trimming cost V 0 bases and J 3 bases, with 16 bases left between them.